Sequencing of this T cell receptor beta chain was carried out in a study of T cell responses to AZD1222 COVID-19 vaccine. The CDR3 length is 14 residues. V gave up 5 bases and J gave up 7 bases, with 12 bases separating them. Germline V CDR1 and CDR2: SGHAT, FQNNGV. Study outcomes and limitations: Clonal diversity was possibly underestimated, and the donors were mostly white British, with more females.

As concerns this clone: Its antigen is still unknown.

The method was immunoSEQ multiplex PCR; TCRdb's version includes in-frame clones alone and lacks a portion of them. The data contain some 24,000 clones, approximately 86% of them seen just once; the ten biggest clones take up 7.8%. Sequenced here: peripheral blood, sampled 28 days after the second AZD1222 dose. The chain recombines TRBV11-2 with TRBJ1-6, with a possible D match to TRBD1 (6 bases). The receptor's source is an adult who received the AZD1222 COVID-19 vaccine. In nucleotides, the CDR3 is TGTGCCAGCAGCCCACAGGGTATCAATTCACCCCTCCACTTT. This codes for CASSPQGINSPLHF. Supplemented by reference TRBV11-2 and TRBJ1-6, the full variable domain reads EAGVAQSPRYKIIEKRQSVAFWCNPISGHATLYWYQQILGQGPKLLIQFQNNGVVDDSQLPKDRFSAERLKGVDSTLKIQPAKLEDSAVYLCASSPQGINSPLHFGNGTRLTVT.